A selection of T cell receptor beta chains follows, all from one sample in a study of T cells in Graves' hyperthyroidism and ophthalmopathy. MiXCR, applied by TCRdb to the multiplex PCR reads, yields one record per CDR3 protein. This sample has almost 50,000 distinct CDR3 sequences; approximately 50% occur once, and the top ten carry around a third. Material: peripheral blood or thyroid tissue (not recorded which). The origin of the receptors is a man aged 18 to 29 with Graves' hyperthyroidism. CDR3s include the opening cysteine and the closing phenylalanine or tryptophan. D genes are given only for firm matches. The listing skips clone size in some rows; elsewhere it reads once, few, many or a size class.

v_call	d_call	j_call	clone_size	cdr3_aa	cdr3_nt
TRBV5-1	-	TRBJ1-1	-	CASRWTTQGDTEAFF	TGCGCCAGCAGGTGGACAACCCAGGGCGACACTGAAGCTTTCTTT
TRBV5-6	-	TRBJ2-5	-	CASSLVGLAGARETQYF	TGTGCCAGCAGCTTGGTGGGCCTGGCGGGGGCACGCGAGACCCAGTACTTC
TRBV15	-	TRBJ1-1	once	CATSRGAGFTEAFF	TGTGCCACCAGCAGAGGTGCGGGGTTCACTGAAGCTTTCTTT
TRBV14	TRBD1	TRBJ2-7	-	CASSARTGSSYEQYF	TGTGCCAGCAGCGCACGGACAGGGAGTTCCTACGAGCAGTACTTC
TRBV28	-	TRBJ1-6	many	CASSRQMGNSPLHF	TGTGCCAGCAGTCGCCAAATGGGCAATTCACCCCTCCACTTT
TRBV10-3	TRBD1	TRBJ1-1	-	CAISGPPPGQTNTEAFF	TGTGCCATCAGTGGGCCACCCCCGGGACAGACCAACACTGAAGCTTTCTTT
TRBV20-1	-	TRBJ1-5	-	CSARDQVGQPQHF	TGCAGCGCTAGAGATCAGGTGGGGCAGCCCCAGCATTTT
TRBV2	-	TRBJ1-5	-	CTSRSRGFDQPQHF	TGTACCAGCCGATCACGGGGGTTTGATCAGCCCCAGCATTTT
TRBV12-3/TRBV12-4	TRBD2	TRBJ2-7	-	CASSYLAGVFYEQYF	TGTGCCAGCAGTTATCTAGCGGGAGTTTTCTACGAGCAGTACTTC
TRBV29-1	-	TRBJ2-7	-	CSVGDGFYEQYF	TGCAGCGTGGGGGACGGCTTCTACGAGCAGTACTTC
TRBV15	-	TRBJ2-1	-	CATSGAGWEQFF	TGTGCCACCAGCGGAGCGGGTTGGGAGCAGTTCTTC
TRBV7-2	TRBD2	TRBJ2-7	many	CASSPEGGRANEQYF	TGTGCCAGCAGCCCCGAGGGCGGGAGGGCCAACGAGCAGTACTTC
TRBV7-2	TRBD1	TRBJ2-5	few	CASRSGTGKETQYF	TGTGCCAGCAGGTCTGGGACAGGGAAAGAGACCCAGTACTTC